Listed here is a single T cell receptor beta chain. This CDR3 region has 14 residues. Per germline, CDR1 GTSNPN and CDR2 SVGIG (reference sequence). Trimming removed 4 bases from V and 5 bases from J, with 18 bases in between. The protocol was immunoSEQ multiplex PCR, while the TCRdb copy is restricted to in-frame clones and leaves out a portion. The sample lists about 410,000 clones; 75% to 95% were seen once. The data belong to a study of control samples from healthy donors and cancer patients. The genes are TRBV30 and TRBJ2-7, with a weak D call TRBD2 (5 bases). The receptor was isolated from a man in his forties with head and neck cancer. Sequencing used PBMCs. The CDR3 loop is CAWTSLSGDDEQYF. In nucleotides, the CDR3 is TGTGCCTGGACCTCTCTAAGCGGCGACGACGAGCAGTACTTC. Filled out from reference TRBV30 and TRBJ2-7, the complete variable domain reads SQTIHQWPATLVQPVGSPLSLECTVEGTSNPNLYWYRQAAGRGLQLLFYSVGIGQISSEVPQNLSASRPQDRQFILSSKKLLLSDSGFYLCAWTSLSGDDEQYFGPGTRLTVT.